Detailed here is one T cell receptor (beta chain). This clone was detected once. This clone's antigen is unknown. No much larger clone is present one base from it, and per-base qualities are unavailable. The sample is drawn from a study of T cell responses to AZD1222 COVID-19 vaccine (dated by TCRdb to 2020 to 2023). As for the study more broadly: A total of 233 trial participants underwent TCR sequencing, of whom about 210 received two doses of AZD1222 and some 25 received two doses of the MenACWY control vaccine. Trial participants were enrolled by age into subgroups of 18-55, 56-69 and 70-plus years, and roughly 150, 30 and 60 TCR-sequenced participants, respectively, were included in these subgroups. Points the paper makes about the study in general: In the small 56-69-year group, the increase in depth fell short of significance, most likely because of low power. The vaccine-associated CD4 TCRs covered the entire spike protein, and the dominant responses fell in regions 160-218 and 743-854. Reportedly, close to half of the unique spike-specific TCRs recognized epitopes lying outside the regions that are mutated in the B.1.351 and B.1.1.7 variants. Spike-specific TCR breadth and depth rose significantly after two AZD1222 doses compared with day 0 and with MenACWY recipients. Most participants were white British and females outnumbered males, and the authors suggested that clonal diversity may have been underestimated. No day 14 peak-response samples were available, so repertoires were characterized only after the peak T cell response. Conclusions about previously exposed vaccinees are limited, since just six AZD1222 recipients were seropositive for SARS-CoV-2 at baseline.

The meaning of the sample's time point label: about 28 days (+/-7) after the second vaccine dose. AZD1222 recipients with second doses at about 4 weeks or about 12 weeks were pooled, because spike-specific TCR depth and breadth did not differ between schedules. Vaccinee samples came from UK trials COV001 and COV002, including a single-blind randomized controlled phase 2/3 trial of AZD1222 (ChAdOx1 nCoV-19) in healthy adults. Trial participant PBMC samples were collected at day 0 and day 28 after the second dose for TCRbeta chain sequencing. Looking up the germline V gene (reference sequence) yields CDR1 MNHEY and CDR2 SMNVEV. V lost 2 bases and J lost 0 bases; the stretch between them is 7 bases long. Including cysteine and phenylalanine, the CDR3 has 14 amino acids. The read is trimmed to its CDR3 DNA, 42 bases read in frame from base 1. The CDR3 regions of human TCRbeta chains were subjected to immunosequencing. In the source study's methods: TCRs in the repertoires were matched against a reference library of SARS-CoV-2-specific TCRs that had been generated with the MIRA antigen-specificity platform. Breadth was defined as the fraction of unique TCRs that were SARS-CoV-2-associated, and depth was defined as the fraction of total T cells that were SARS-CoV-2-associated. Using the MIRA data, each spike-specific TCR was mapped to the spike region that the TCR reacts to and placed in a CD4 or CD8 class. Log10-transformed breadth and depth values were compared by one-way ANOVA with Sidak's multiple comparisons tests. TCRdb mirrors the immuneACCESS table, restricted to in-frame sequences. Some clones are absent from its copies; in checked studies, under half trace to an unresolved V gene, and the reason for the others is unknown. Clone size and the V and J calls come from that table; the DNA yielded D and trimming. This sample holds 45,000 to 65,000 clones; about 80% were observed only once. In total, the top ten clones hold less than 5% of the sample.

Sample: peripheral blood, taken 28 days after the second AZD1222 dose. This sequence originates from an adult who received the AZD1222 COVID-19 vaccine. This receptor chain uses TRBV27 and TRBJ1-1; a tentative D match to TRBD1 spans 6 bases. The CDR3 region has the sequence CASSLTGLNTEAFF. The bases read TGTGCCAGCAGTTTAACAGGGCTGAACACTGAAGCTTTCTTT.